The rows below give T cell receptor beta chains drawn from one sample of a study of early T cells in non-severe SARS-CoV-2 infection. TCRdb recomputed calls from the 5' RACE reads with MiXCR, one row per CDR3 protein. This sample has over 75,000 distinct CDR3 sequences; 15% occur once, and the top ten carry about 5.5%. The sample consisted of whole blood. The receptor set was obtained from an adult who was a healthcare worker with PCR-confirmed SARS-CoV-2 infection or an uninfected control (not recorded which). Each CDR3 is given with its conserved first and last residue. The D gene is left open where the match is weak. Expanded clones get a size class; other rows say once, few or many, or leave the size out.

TRBJ1-5	TRBV13	few	-	TGTGCCAGCAGCTTAGGGTTTCAGCCCCAGCATTTT	CASSLGFQPQHF
TRBJ2-1	TRBV2	-	-	TGTGCCAGCAGTCCGGACAGATCCTACAATGAGCAGTTCTTC	CASSPDRSYNEQFF
TRBJ2-5	TRBV7-6	-	-	TGTGCCAGCGCTGACCTAGCGCGGGAGACCCAGTACTTC	CASADLARETQYF
TRBJ2-7	TRBV11-2	few	-	TGTGCCAGCAGTGTGACAGGGAGGAACGAGCAGTACTTC	CASSVTGRNEQYF
TRBJ1-6	TRBV3-1	-	-	TGTGCCAGCAGCCAAGCCGCGGGAACTTCACCCCTCCACTTT	CASSQAAGTSPLHF
TRBJ1-1	TRBV20-1	-	-	TGCAGTGTTCCTGGGGCCAGAGCTTTCTTT	CSVPGARAFF
TRBJ2-1	TRBV10-3	many	-	TGTGCCATCAGTGAGGAAAGCGGGCTTAATGAGCAGTTCTTC	CAISEESGLNEQFF
TRBJ2-1	TRBV12-3/TRBV12-4	-	-	TGTGCCAGTAGAACAGTTGGGGGTGAGCAGTTCTTC	CASRTVGGEQFF
TRBJ2-2	TRBV18	-	-	TGTGCCAGCTCACCGGTCGTGGGAGCGTCTTACACCGGGGAGCTGTTTTTT	CASSPVVGASYTGELFF
TRBJ1-4	TRBV11-2	few	-	TGTGCCAGCAGCCGTAACCCCGGGTGGGGAGAAAAACTGTTTTTT	CASSRNPGWGEKLFF